The entry that follows covers one T cell receptor beta chain sequence. This receptor's antigen is unknown. Per-nucleotide qualities are absent, and no much larger clonotype sits a single base away. The germline V and J ends show losses of 4 bases and 2 bases respectively, and no gene match explains 1 base of the junction. CDR3 length: 13 amino acids, cysteine to phenylalanine. Only the CDR3 region is kept as DNA, spanning 39 bases read in frame from base 1. From a lookup of the germline V gene (reference sequence), CDR1 and CDR2 are MNHEY and SMNVEV. Sample time point, as interpreted from the label and publication: about 28 days (+/-7) after the second vaccine dose. AZD1222 recipients with second doses at about 4 weeks or about 12 weeks were pooled, because spike-specific TCR depth and breadth did not differ between schedules. Vaccinee samples were obtained from the UK trials COV001 and COV002, which included a single-blind randomized controlled phase 2/3 trial of AZD1222 (ChAdOx1 nCoV-19) in healthy adults. For TCRbeta chain sequencing, PBMC samples from trial participants were taken at day 0 and at day 28 after the second dose.

This entry comes from a study of T cell responses to AZD1222 COVID-19 vaccine (dated by TCRdb to the early 2020s). With regard to the full study: A total of under 250 trial participants underwent TCR sequencing, of whom roughly 210 had received two doses of AZD1222 and some 25 had received two doses of the MenACWY control vaccine. Enrollment into the trials was organized by age into subgroups of 18-55, 56-69 and 70-plus years, and those subgroups contained roughly 140, 27 and 60 TCR-sequenced participants, respectively.

The CDR3 regions of human TCRbeta chains were analyzed by immunosequencing. In the authors' own workflow: Repertoire TCRs were matched against a reference library of SARS-CoV-2-specific TCRs generated with the MIRA antigen-specificity platform. Breadth was defined as the fraction of unique TCRs that were SARS-CoV-2-associated. Depth was defined as the fraction of total T cells that were SARS-CoV-2-associated. Each spike-specific TCR was assigned to its reactive spike region and to a CD4 or CD8 class using the MIRA data. Log10-transformed breadth and depth values were compared by one-way ANOVA with Sidak's multiple comparisons tests. TCRdb provides this immuneACCESS table in a form limited to in-frame rearrangements. Some clones are lacking; in checked studies, under half of them reflect an unresolved V gene, and why the rest are absent is not known. The DNA was the basis for D and trimming; V, J and clone size are from that table. This sample holds approximately 100,000 clones; around 90% were observed only once. The ten largest clones take up 2% to 3% of the sample.

The full study reports these points: Most participants were white British and females outnumbered males, and the authors suggested that clonal diversity may have been underestimated. After two AZD1222 doses, both the breadth and the depth of spike-specific TCRs were significantly higher than at day 0 and than in MenACWY recipients. Because no day 14 peak-response samples were available, the repertoires could be characterized only after the peak T cell response. The 56-69-year group was small, and its depth increase did not reach significance, likely because of low power. Conclusions about previously exposed vaccinees were limited because only six or seven AZD1222 recipients were SARS-CoV-2 seropositive at baseline. The vaccine-associated CD4 TCRs covered the entire spike protein, and the dominant responses fell in regions 160-218 and 743-854. Epitopes outside the regions mutated in the B.1.351 and B.1.1.7 variants were reportedly recognized by nearly half of the unique spike-specific TCRs.

The rearranged segments are TRBV27 and TRBJ1-2; 7 central nucleotides agree with TRBD1. The clonotype was recovered from an adult who received the AZD1222 COVID-19 vaccine. Sequenced material: peripheral blood, taken 28 days after the second AZD1222 dose. The DNA reads as follows: TGTGCCAGCAGTTCGACAGGGAACTATGGCTACACCTTC. It is translated as CASSSTGNYGYTF.